Only one count was recorded for the clone carrying this T cell receptor (beta chain). These data belong to a study of blood T cell repertoires in COVID-19. About the study: Sites across the United States, Italy and Spain contributed samples from acute and convalescent COVID-19. Sources were T cells, B-cell-depleted T cells, or PBMCs; the material itself was cDNA or gDNA.

CDR1 is DFQATT, CDR2 SNEGSKA, per germline (reference sequence). J lost 0 bases, V lost 3 bases, and 5 bases had no gene match. The length of the CDR3 is 14 residues. Original handling: Nucleated cell number was recorded as an estimate derived from reference gene primer amplification. Sequencing used immunoSEQ multiplex PCR; TCRdb keeps in-frame clones, though not all of them. From that table come the V and J calls and clone size; the DNA was used to work out D and trimming. The sample includes roughly 41,000 clones, roughly 88% of them seen just once. This sequence joins TRBV20-1 and TRBJ2-7, with 7 bases fitting TRBD1. Material for sequencing was peripheral blood. This receptor was taken from a human donor in a cohort sampled during active COVID-19. The donor label of this sample is uncertain. The CDR3 loop reads CSASDRVSSYEQYF. DNA of the CDR3: TGCAGTGCTAGTGACAGGGTCAGCTCCTACGAGCAGTACTTC.